This T cell receptor beta chain is drawn from a study of blood T cell repertoires in COVID-19. Study in general: Nucleic acid was either cDNA or gDNA, and it came from T cells, B-cell-depleted T cells, or PBMCs.

TCRdb's copy holds only in-frame clones and misses some; the assay was immunoSEQ multiplex PCR. Of over 600,000 clones detected, around 90% appear once; the ten largest clones hold roughly 0.25%. This clone showed up just a few times. The CDR3 runs 16 residues. The junction had 8 bases not matched to a gene; V was cut back by 0 bases and J by 7 bases. CDR1 is LGHNA and CDR2 is YSLEER in the germline V gene. This rearrangement joins TRBV4-3 to TRBJ2-1; 8 nucleotides match TRBD2. The origin of this receptor is a woman between 18 and 29 years old with acute or convalescent COVID-19. Sequencing was done on a sample of peripheral blood. The CDR3 DNA sequence: TGCGCCAGCAGCCAAGAGACCGGGACTAGATCAAATGAGCAGTTCTTC. This gives the protein CASSQETGTRSNEQFF.